A selection of T cell receptor beta chains follows, all from one sample in a study of technical replicates of blood from a handful of donors. Assay used: immunoSEQ multiplex PCR; TCRdb lists only in-frame clones, some missing. In the table there are more than 65,000 clones, roughly 97% of which are singletons. Sequencing was done on a sample of T cells isolated from PBMCs. The receptors come from a human donor in good health. Each CDR3 is given with its conserved first and last residue. A D gene is named only where the DNA matches it firmly. Not all rows give a size; the values are once, few, many and, for expanded clones, a class.

size: .; V: TRBV2; J: TRBJ2-3; D: .; DNA: TGTGCCAGCAGAGAGAATTCGGATACGCAGTATTTT; CDR3: CASRENSDTQYF
size: .; V: TRBV7-9; J: TRBJ2-3; D: TRBD1; DNA: TGTGCCAGCAGGGGGACAGGGAGAAGCACAGATACGCAGTATTTT; CDR3: CASRGTGRSTDTQYF
size: .; V: TRBV5-1; J: TRBJ2-1; D: .; DNA: TGCGCCAGCAGTAAGGACAGCTACAATGAGCAGTTCTTC; CDR3: CASSKDSYNEQFF
size: .; V: TRBV11-3; J: TRBJ1-1; D: .; DNA: TGTGCCAGCAGCGAGGGAGGCCCTGAAGCTTTCTTT; CDR3: CASSEGGPEAFF
size: .; V: TRBV7-2; J: TRBJ2-7; D: TRBD2; DNA: TGTGCCAGCAGCTTAGGATCGGGAGGGGGTTACGAGCAGTACTTC; CDR3: CASSLGSGGGYEQYF
size: .; V: TRBV27; J: TRBJ1-1; D: .; DNA: TGTGCCAGCAGTTTGGGGCAGAACACTGAAGCTTTCTTT; CDR3: CASSLGQNTEAFF
size: .; V: TRBV16; J: TRBJ2-7; D: TRBD2; DNA: TGTGCCAGCAGCCAATCCCTTCTAGCGGGTACCTACGAGCAGTACTTC; CDR3: CASSQSLLAGTYEQYF
size: .; V: TRBV9; J: TRBJ2-1; D: TRBD2; DNA: TGTGCCAGCAGCGTAGGGACTAGCTCCTACAATGAGCAGTTCTTC; CDR3: CASSVGTSSYNEQFF
size: .; V: TRBV7-2; J: TRBJ2-3; D: TRBD2; DNA: TGTGCCAGCAGCCGTAGCGGGAGGGGGGGGATAGATACGCAGTATTTT; CDR3: CASSRSGRGGIDTQYF
size: .; V: TRBV4-1; J: TRBJ2-3; D: .; DNA: TGCGCCAGCAGCCCCAAACTTCTATCCCTCACAGATACGCAGTATTTT; CDR3: CASSPKLLSLTDTQYF
size: .; V: TRBV2; J: TRBJ1-2; D: .; DNA: TGTGCCAGTGGGGGCGAGGGGCGAAATGGCTACACCTTC; CDR3: CASGGEGRNGYTF
size: .; V: TRBV6-5; J: TRBJ2-2; D: .; DNA: TGTGCCAGCAGTTACTCGATTTTCGGCACCGGGGAGCTGTTTTTT; CDR3: CASSYSIFGTGELFF
size: .; V: TRBV27; J: TRBJ2-5; D: .; DNA: TGTGCCAGCAGGATAGGAGGGAGTTATTCTGAAGAGACCCAGTACTTC; CDR3: CASRIGGSYSEETQYF
size: .; V: TRBV7-2; J: TRBJ1-1; D: .; DNA: TGTGCCAGCAGCCCAACTACCACAGGGCTAGCTTTCTTT; CDR3: CASSPTTTGLAFF
size: .; V: TRBV2; J: TRBJ2-7; D: TRBD2; DNA: TGTGCCAGCAGTTCAAGCGGGAGGGCCTACGAGCAGTACTTC; CDR3: CASSSSGRAYEQYF
size: .; V: TRBV10-3; J: TRBJ1-3; D: .; DNA: TGTGCCACCAGGACAGATACTGGAAACACCATATATTTT; CDR3: CATRTDTGNTIYF
size: .; V: TRBV19; J: TRBJ1-1; D: TRBD1; DNA: TGTGCCAGTAGGGCGGACAGGGGAATCGCTGAAGCTTTCTTT; CDR3: CASRADRGIAEAFF
size: .; V: TRBV27; J: TRBJ1-1; D: .; DNA: TGTGCCAGCAGTTCAAATCACCCGGGTTCTGAAGCTTTCTTT; CDR3: CASSSNHPGSEAFF
size: .; V: TRBV6-5; J: TRBJ1-1; D: .; DNA: TGTGCCAGCAGTTACTGGGGCTGGAGGAACACTGAAGCTTTCTTT; CDR3: CASSYWGWRNTEAFF
size: .; V: TRBV10-2; J: TRBJ1-3; D: .; DNA: TGCGCCAGCAGGGGCAGGGGAAACACCATATATTTT; CDR3: CASRGRGNTIYF
size: once; V: TRBV7-2; J: TRBJ2-7; D: TRBD2; DNA: TGTGCCAGCAGCCATTCTAGCGGGAGGGCTCATGAGCAGTACTTC; CDR3: CASSHSSGRAHEQYF
size: .; V: TRBV2; J: TRBJ2-3; D: .; DNA: TGTGCCGGGGGGAGTGGGGTTTTTATGGAAGATACGCAGTATTTT; CDR3: CAGGSGVFMEDTQYF
size: .; V: TRBV6-5; J: TRBJ1-4; D: .; DNA: TGTGCCAGCAGTTATGAGGGAAAACTGTTTTTT; CDR3: CASSYEGKLFF
size: .; V: TRBV28; J: TRBJ2-3; D: TRBD1; DNA: TGTGCCAGCAGTTCTATACGGGACAGCACCACAGATACGCAGTATTTT; CDR3: CASSSIRDSTTDTQYF
size: .; V: TRBV15; J: TRBJ1-5; D: .; DNA: TGTGCCACCAGCAGAGATTTGGCGGGGGGCCAGCAGCCCCAGCATTTT; CDR3: CATSRDLAGGQQPQHF
size: .; V: TRBV5-1; J: TRBJ1-2; D: .; DNA: TGCGCCAGCAGCCCCGGGTGGGGGGGCTATGGCTACACCTTC; CDR3: CASSPGWGGYGYTF